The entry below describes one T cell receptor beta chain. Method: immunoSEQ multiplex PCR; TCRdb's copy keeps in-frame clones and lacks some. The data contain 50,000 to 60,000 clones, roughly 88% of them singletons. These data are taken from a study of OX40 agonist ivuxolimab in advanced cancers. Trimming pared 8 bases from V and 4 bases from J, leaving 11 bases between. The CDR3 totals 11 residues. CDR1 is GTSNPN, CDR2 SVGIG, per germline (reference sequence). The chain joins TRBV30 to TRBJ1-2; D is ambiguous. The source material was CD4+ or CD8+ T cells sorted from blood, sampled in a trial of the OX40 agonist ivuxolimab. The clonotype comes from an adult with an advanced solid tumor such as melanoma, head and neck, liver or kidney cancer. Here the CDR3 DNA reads TGTGCCCGTCTATTGGGCTATGGCTACACCTTC. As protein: CARLLGYGYTF.